This paragraph reports one T cell receptor beta chain. Its specificity is unknown. In the ViraFEST assay, antigen-specific CD4+ clonotypes were identified by expansion after peptide-pool stimulation. Once cultured for 10 days, the cells underwent separation to obtain CD4+ T cells. SARS-CoV-2 infection was confirmed by PCR in the person between March and December 2020. Wells of 1.5 million to 2 million PBMC each were grown with roughly 10 IU/ml IL-2 and 8.5 to 10 ug/ml peptides. The germline CDR1 and CDR2 sequences are MNHEY and SVGEGT. This CDR3 is built from 16 residues. The ends were cut back, 0 bases at V and 7 bases at J, with 15 bases in the middle. This sample is drawn from a study of vaccination effects on CD4 cells after COVID-19. Findings of the study overall: No early post-infection timepoints were available in the study, which also included few convalescent patients. In the late period after vaccination, infection- and vaccine-induced clones contracted markedly.

Assay used: immunoSEQ multiplex PCR; TCRdb lists only in-frame clones, some missing. The sample yields about 40,000 clones, around 78% seen once. The chain recombines TRBV6-2 or TRBV6-3 with TRBJ2-2, with D tentatively TRBD2 (6 bases). This specimen consisted of CD4+ T cells from PBMCs cultured with a peptide pool, obtained before COVID-19 vaccination. The sequence came from a human donor who had a prior SARS-CoV-2 infection. The CDR3 reads CASSYSAGTLGGELFF. CDR3 DNA sequence: TGTGCCAGCAGTTACTCGGCGGGGACCCTCGGCGGGGAGCTGTTTTTT.